The 30 T cell receptor beta chains given below trace back to one sample, sequenced in a study of patients and donors after allogeneic stem cell transplantation. TCRdb itself ran the RT-PCR reads through MiXCR, one entry per CDR3 protein. The repertoire holds 98,000 or so distinct CDR3 sequences, with 35% as singletons. Sequencing used blood, either unsorted or a sorted T cell fraction (not recorded which). All receptors come from a human donor who was either an allogeneic HSCT recipient or a stem cell or donor lymphocyte infusion donor (not recorded which). It is not recorded whose cells these are; they may come from a transplant donor.

This clonotype came up a few times. The chain is built from TRBV29-1 and TRBJ2-1; maybe TRBD1 (5 bases). The V end lost 8 bases, the J end lost 5 bases, and 13 bases lay between the germline ends. From germline, CDR1 is SQVTM and CDR2 ANQGSEA. The CDR3 consists of 12 residues. The CDR3: CSLDRFNNEQFF. Written as DNA, the CDR3 is TGCAGCTTAGACAGATTCAACAATGAGCAGTTCTTC.

The chain joins TRBV3-1 to TRBJ2-1, with D perhaps matching TRBD2 (6 bases). The ends were cut back, 6 bases at V and 4 bases at J, with 13 bases in the middle. The germline V gene has CDR1 LGHDT and CDR2 YNNKEL (reference sequence). The CDR3 consists of 14 residues. The CDR3 loop reads CASRRAGFYNEQFF. The DNA of the CDR3 is TGTGCCAGCAGGAGAGCGGGTTTTTACAATGAGCAGTTCTTC.

This chain connects TRBV19 to TRBJ1-6, with D hard to call. Germline assignment: CDR1 LNHDA and CDR2 SQIVND (reference sequence). This CDR3 spans 16 amino acids. Trimming shortened V by 6 bases and J by 0 bases, and 12 bases separated the two germline ends. The CDR3 sequence is CASSNSLSSYNSPLHF. CDR3 DNA: TGTGCCAGTAGCAACAGCCTTAGCTCCTATAATTCACCCCTCCACTTT.

The rearrangement links TRBV10-3 to TRBJ2-1; 9 bases are shared with TRBD2. Trimming at V came to 6 bases and at J to 2 bases, leaving 2 bases not matched to a gene. The CDR3 spans 14 residues. Looked up from germline, CDR1 is ENHRY and CDR2 is SYGVKD. CDR3 residues: CAIRLAGTYNEQFF. CDR3 coding DNA: TGTGCCATCAGGCTAGCGGGGACCTACAATGAGCAGTTCTTC.

CDR3 region: CASSPAGRPREPQHF. Written as DNA, the CDR3 is TGTGCCAGCAGTCCAGCAGGGAGGCCGAGGGAGCCCCAGCATTTT. The genes are TRBV6-2 or TRBV6-3 and TRBJ1-5, with a tentative D call TRBD1 (5 bases). This CDR3 is built from 15 residues. CDR1 MNHEY and CDR2 SVGEGT come from the germline V gene. Between the trimmed V and J ends, which lost 5 bases and 8 bases, there was a span of 19 bases.

The rearrangement uses TRBV7-2 and TRBJ1-2; D unresolved. The CDR3 consists of 12 residues. Trimming cost V 3 bases and J 7 bases, with 9 bases left between them. Germline V gene sequence: CDR1 SGHTA, CDR2 FQGNSA. The CDR3 loop is CASSFSGFGYTF. CDR3 in DNA: TGTGCCAGCAGCTTCTCAGGCTTTGGCTACACCTTC.

This chain uses TRBV7-3 with TRBJ2-1; 9 bases map to TRBD2. Germline CDR1 SGHTA, CDR2 FQGTGA. This CDR3 is 15 amino acids long. The V gene end was trimmed by 0 bases and the J gene end by 8 bases; junction bases not matched to a gene: 5. The CDR3 bases are TGTGCCAGCAGCTTAACTAGCGGGAGCTCCTATGAGCAGTTCTTC. This translates into CASSLTSGSSYEQFF.

The V and J genes are TRBV28 and TRBJ2-2, with D perhaps TRBD1 (5 bases). This CDR3 has 14 amino acids. Germline-derived CDR1 and CDR2 are MDHEN and SYDVKM. Trimming pared 5 bases from V and 4 bases from J, leaving 11 bases between. CDR3 loop: CASSIREPTGELFF. As DNA, the CDR3 is TGTGCCAGCAGTATCAGGGAACCCACCGGGGAGCTGTTTTTT.

The genes are TRBV30 and TRBJ2-5, with D hard to call. Trimming removed 0 bases from V and 6 bases from J, with 5 bases in between. Germline assignment: CDR1 GTSNPN and CDR2 SVGIG (reference sequence). The CDR3 consists of 11 residues. CDR3 nucleotide sequence: TGTGCCTGGAGTGTAGACCAGACCCAGTACTTC. It encodes CAWSVDQTQYF.

This clonotype was seen a handful of times. This chain links TRBV7-9 with TRBJ1-1; D gene ambiguous. The germline V gene has CDR1 SEHNR and CDR2 FQNEAQ (reference sequence). The CDR3 sequence is 15 residues long. Trimming left V 1 base short and J 1 base short, with 10 bases between. CDR3 sequence (DNA): TGTGCCAGCAGCTTAGGGACCTACTGGAACACTGAAGCTTTCTTT. The encoded protein is CASSLGTYWNTEAFF. Full variable domain (rest looked up from reference TRBV7-9 and TRBJ1-1): DTGVSQNPRHKITKRGQNVTFRCDPISEHNRLYWYRQTLGQGPEFLTYFQNEAQLEKSRLLSDRFSAERPKGSFSTLEIQRTEQGDSAMYLCASSLGTYWNTEAFFGQGTRLTVV.

This clonotype occurred a few times. V and J are TRBV5-1 and TRBJ2-1; 10 bases match TRBD2. This CDR3 is built from 14 residues. Germline V gene lookup returns CDR1 SGHRS and CDR2 YFSETQ. Trimming cost V 4 bases and J 8 bases; bases outside gene matches: 6. CDR3 nucleotide sequence: TGCGCCAGCAGCCTAGCGGGAGTAGTCTATGAGCAGTTCTTC. Translated: CASSLAGVVYEQFF.

This clonotype was detected a few times. This chain uses TRBV7-9 with TRBJ2-1; 9 bases fit TRBD2. The CDR3 extends over 15 amino acids. Germline V CDR1 and CDR2: SEHNR, FQNEAQ (reference sequence). After removal of 2 bases from V and 4 bases from J, the junction contained 3 bases not matched to a gene. The CDR3 DNA is TGTGCCAGCAGCTTAATAGCGGGAGCATACAATGAGCAGTTCTTC. Translating gives CASSLIAGAYNEQFF. The full variable domain, in which reference TRBV7-9 and TRBJ2-1 provide the parts outside the CDR3, is DTGVSQNPRHKITKRGQNVTFRCDPISEHNRLYWYRQTLGQGPEFLTYFQNEAQLEKSRLLSDRFSAERPKGSFSTLEIQRTEQGDSAMYLCASSLIAGAYNEQFFGPGTRLTVL.

The V and J genes are TRBV29-1 and TRBJ1-2; maybe TRBD1 (6 bases). Germline V CDR1 and CDR2: SQVTM, ANQGSEA. Between the trimmed V and J ends, which lost 7 bases and 6 bases, there was a span of 6 bases. The CDR3 length is 9 residues. The CDR3 here is CSAGDGYTF. CDR3 nucleotides: TGCAGCGCAGGGGATGGCTACACCTTC.

The chain links TRBV7-9 to TRBJ1-6; TRBD1 aligns across 7 bases. The ends lost 6 bases at V and 5 bases at J; junction bases unmatched: 4. The CDR3 totals 14 residues. CDR1 is SEHNR, CDR2 FQNEAQ, per germline (reference sequence). As DNA, the CDR3 is TGTGCCAGCAGTTACAGGGGCGATAATTCACCCCTCCACTTT. Translated: CASSYRGDNSPLHF.

This chain joins TRBV18 and TRBJ1-2; no reliable D call. The CDR3 totals 13 residues. The germline V and J ends were trimmed by 3 bases and 10 bases, with 15 bases remaining between them. CDR1 and CDR2 from the germline V gene are KGHSH and LQKENI. CDR3 sequence reads: CASSPTRAAAYTF. The DNA of the CDR3 is TGTGCCAGCTCACCGACCCGGGCGGCCGCCTACACCTTC.

The chain's CDR3 is CASSLSGDSNQPQHF. In DNA form, the CDR3 reads TGTGCCAGCAGCTTATCCGGGGATAGCAATCAGCCCCAGCATTTT. The V and J genes are TRBV7-9 and TRBJ1-5; D is uncertain. Between the trimmed V and J ends, which lost 2 bases and 0 bases, there was a span of 8 bases. CDR3 length: 15 amino acids. The germline CDR1 and CDR2 sequences are SEHNR and FQNEAQ (reference sequence). Using reference TRBV7-9 and TRBJ1-5 for the parts outside the CDR3, the full variable domain is DTGVSQNPRHKITKRGQNVTFRCDPISEHNRLYWYRQTLGQGPEFLTYFQNEAQLEKSRLLSDRFSAERPKGSFSTLEIQRTEQGDSAMYLCASSLSGDSNQPQHFGDGTRLSIL.

The CDR3 DNA sequence: TGTGCCAGCAGTCCACAGGGACTAACGAACACCGGGGAGCTGTTTTTT. Translated: CASSPQGLTNTGELFF. This rearrangement joins TRBV12-3 or TRBV12-4 to TRBJ2-2; D might be TRBD2 (7 bases). Trimming took off 5 bases at V and 0 bases at J, with 13 bases between the two ends. The CDR3 is 16 amino acids.

The chain joins TRBV20-1 to TRBJ1-5; the D is unclear. The CDR3 covers 12 residues. Germline lookup yields CDR1 DFQATT and CDR2 SNEGSKA (reference sequence). V was pared by 2 bases and J by 9 bases, with 11 bases between. The CDR3 DNA follows: TGCAGTGCTAGACCCGGGGAGGGGCCCCAGCATTTT. The encoded protein is CSARPGEGPQHF.

The rearrangement links TRBV7-8 to TRBJ1-4, with 8 bases lining up with TRBD1. V lost 5 bases, J lost 10 bases, and 12 bases stayed unmatched. This CDR3 spans 15 amino acids. Germline V lookup: CDR1 SGHVS, CDR2 FQNEAQ. The CDR3 region has the DNA TGTGCCAGCAGCCAAAACAGGGGGAGTAGGGGAAAACTGTTTTTT. This encodes CASSQNRGSRGKLFF.

This clonotype was found a few times. The chain joins TRBV18 to TRBJ1-5, with D perhaps matching TRBD1 (5 bases). The ends were cut back, 6 bases at V and 1 base at J, with 19 bases in the middle. Germline lookup yields CDR1 KGHSH and CDR2 LQKENI. CDR3 length equals 17 residues. CDR3 sequence: CASSPIPLGGSNQPQHF. CDR3 DNA sequence: TGTGCCAGCTCGCCCATCCCTTTGGGGGGGAGCAATCAGCCCCAGCATTTT.

The sample holds a few counts of this clonotype. This rearrangement joins TRBV27 to TRBJ1-2; 7 bases align to TRBD1. The V segment lost 6 bases and the J segment 5 bases; nucleotides outside the gene matches: 12. Germline loops: CDR1 MNHEY, CDR2 SMNVEV (reference sequence). This CDR3 comprises 15 residues. The DNA for the CDR3 is TGTGCCAGCAGCCGGAGGACAGGCGATGTGTATGGCTACACCTTC. Protein product: CASSRRTGDVYGYTF.

This chain connects TRBV29-1 to TRBJ2-7; D is perhaps TRBD2 (6 bases). Germline CDR1 SQVTM, CDR2 ANQGSEA. The CDR3 has 14 amino acids. The germline V and J ends were trimmed by 6 bases and 0 bases, with 15 bases remaining between them. DNA of the CDR3: TGCAGCGTCGCGGCAGCGGGTCACTCCTACGAGCAGTACTTC. Protein sequence: CSVAAAGHSYEQYF.

The V and J genes are TRBV24-1 and TRBJ2-3, with 8 bases fitting TRBD1. Unmatched junction bases numbered 4, after V lost 11 bases and J lost 1 base. Per the germline V gene, CDR1 is KGHDR and CDR2 is SFDVKD. The CDR3 spans 13 residues. CDR3 coding DNA: TGTGCCATTGCGGGACAGGGCACAGATACGCAGTATTTT. Encoded protein: CAIAGQGTDTQYF.

The genes are TRBV7-6 and TRBJ2-1; D unclear. The CDR3 spans 13 residues. Germline V gene sequence: CDR1 SGHVS, CDR2 FNYEAQ. The germline V and J ends were trimmed by 0 bases and 6 bases, with 6 bases remaining between them. The CDR3 DNA is TGTGCCAGCAGCTTAGCAGGGTTCAATGAGCAGTTCTTC. This encodes CASSLAGFNEQFF.

The genes are TRBV12-3 or TRBV12-4 and TRBJ2-2; D ambiguous. Trimming shortened V by 3 bases and J by 3 bases, and 11 bases separated the two germline ends. The CDR3 sequence is 15 residues long. The CDR3 reads CASSFSFGHTGELFF. The CDR3 nucleotides are TGTGCCAGCAGTTTCTCCTTCGGACACACCGGGGAGCTGTTTTTT.

The chain couples TRBV2 to TRBJ1-1; D gene uncertain. CDR3 size: 14 residues. Trimming removed 4 bases from V and 6 bases from J, with 15 bases in between. Germline-derived CDR1 and CDR2 are SNHLY and FYNNEI. The CDR3 loop reads CASSGIRRGAEAFF. CDR3 bases: TGTGCCAGCAGTGGGATCCGGCGTGGCGCTGAAGCTTTCTTT.

Concerning this clonotype: Its ends do not fully match the called genes, so a read error is possible. The gene calls are TRBV28 and TRBJ2-1; 7 bases fit TRBD1. The CDR3 runs to 12 residues. The germline CDR1 and CDR2 sequences are MDHEN and SYDVKM. The CDR3 DNA is TGTGCCAGCAGTACCCAGGGACAGCCCGTGGTCTTC. Amino acid sequence: CASSTQGQPVVF. Based on the CDR3 plus reference TRBV28 and TRBJ2-1, the full variable domain is DVKVTQSSRYLVKRTGEKVFLECVQDMDHENMFWYRQDPGLGLRLIYFSYDVKMKEKGDIPEGYSVSREKKERFSLILESASTNQTSMYLCASSTQGQPVVFGPGTRLTVL.

This CDR3 is CASSLAFRNSNQPQHF. The CDR3 coding sequence is TGTGCCAGCAGCTTAGCGTTCAGAAATAGCAATCAGCCCCAGCATTTT. V is TRBV7-2 and J is TRBJ1-5; D not resolved. The CDR3 totals 16 residues. CDR1 and CDR2 (germline): SGHTA, FQGNSA. The germline V and J ends were trimmed by 0 bases and 0 bases, with 9 bases remaining between them.

On this clonotype: This is likely a read error, given that the CDR3 carries no conserved phenylalanine or tryptophan at its end. The chain uses TRBV24-1 and TRBJ2-3, with a weak D call TRBD2 (5 bases). The CDR3 contains 13 residues. The V end was cut by 5 bases, the J end by 5 bases, with 10 bases between. Germline assignment: CDR1 KGHDR and CDR2 SFDVKD. CDR3 amino acids: CATSGGGKDTQYL. CDR3 sequence (DNA): TGTGCCACCAGTGGAGGAGGTAAAGATACGCAGTATTTG.

V usage is TRBV5-1 and J usage is TRBJ2-7; no firm D call. Germline loops: CDR1 SGHRS, CDR2 YFSETQ. The CDR3 is made up of 11 amino acids. Trimming stripped 4 bases from V and 4 bases from J, with 6 bases between. CDR3 nucleotide sequence: TGCGCCAGCAGCGCGGAATACGAGCAGTACTTC. This translates into CASSAEYEQYF.